The subject of this entry is one TCR beta chain. Antigen unknown. These data originate in a study of graft-versus-host responses after intestinal transplantation. Study context: Grafts were multivisceral, liver-intestinal, or isolated intestinal.

Assay: immunoSEQ multiplex PCR; the TCRdb copy retains only in-frame clones and omits some. The data contain approximately 79,000 clones, approximately 80% of them seen just once; the ten biggest clones take up 0.83%. Findings of the study overall: Peak circulating GvH clone levels were associated with early post-transplant HvG declines. GvH clones turned up in recipient marrow; some had shown up first in ileum or blood.

This clonotype originated in a human donor who received an intestinal transplant. The sequenced sample was unstimulated CD4+ T cells sorted from spleen or lymph node cells, obtained before intestinal transplant.

The CDR3 DNA reads TGCGCCAGCGCCACTCAGGGACTAGCGAATGAGCAGTTCTTC. It is translated as CASATQGLANEQFF. The chain combines TRBV5-1 with TRBJ2-1; 10 nucleotides align to TRBD2. With 7 bases clipped from V and 7 bases from J, the junction kept 8 bases outside the gene matches. Germline V CDR1 and CDR2: SGHRS, YFSETQ. The CDR3 spans 14 residues.